The 21 T cell receptor beta chains below all came from one sample that was sequenced in a study. TCRdb passed the RT-PCR reads through MiXCR, listing each CDR3 protein once. The sample has hundreds of thousands of distinct CDR3 sequences; 13% to 15% are singletons. Material for sequencing was memory CD4+ T cells from blood. These TCRs come from a female donor in good health, serving as a healthy control.

This clonotype was detected ten times or more. V usage is TRBV29-1 and J usage is TRBJ2-3; D possibly corresponds to TRBD2 (5 bases). The germline V gene encodes CDR1 SQVTM and CDR2 ANQGSEA. Trimming took 1 base from V and 5 from J, leaving 13 bases between them. This CDR3 contains 14 residues. CDR3 in DNA: TGCAGCGTTGAAGTTGGGCAGCGGAAAGATACGCAGTATTTT. This translates into CSVEVGQRKDTQYF.

This clonotype was detected a few times. The CDR3 sequence is CSAREGHYEQYF. CDR3 bases: TGCAGTGCTAGAGAGGGCCACTACGAGCAGTACTTC. The J gene is TRBJ2-7, the V gene TRBV20-1; D unclear. V lost 0 bases to trimming and J lost 3 bases, with 6 bases between them. Germline CDR1 and CDR2: DFQATT and SNEGSKA (reference sequence). The CDR3 extends over 12 amino acids.

The chain has TRBV23-1 and TRBJ1-5, with no clear D. TRBV23-1 belongs to the ORF category, with a function that is uncertain. The CDR3 loop spans 17 amino acids. V lost 4 bases to trimming and J lost 7 bases, with 23 bases between them. Here the CDR3 DNA reads TGCGCCAGCAGTCTTATCGGTCGCCCCCCTCAGAACCAGCCCCAGCATTTT. It yields the protein CASSLIGRPPQNQPQHF.

The chain is built from TRBV24-1 and TRBJ2-7; D may correspond to TRBD1 or TRBD2 (5 bases each). The CDR3 spans 14 residues. With 9 bases removed from V and 2 bases from J, the gap between germline ends came to 16 bases. Per germline, CDR1 KGHDR and CDR2 SFDVKD. CDR3 DNA: TGTGCCACCTCCGCCCGGGACGGCCCCTACGAGCAGTACTTC. Its translation is CATSARDGPYEQYF.

This clonotype was detected a few times. The rearrangement links TRBV7-9 to TRBJ2-7; D is unresolved. Germline CDR1 SEHNR, CDR2 FQNEAQ (reference sequence). This CDR3 is built from 13 residues. V lost 2 bases, J lost 4 bases, and 9 bases lay in between. CDR3 sequence reads: CASSLLQSYEQYF. The CDR3, as DNA: TGTGCCAGCAGCTTACTTCAGTCATACGAGCAGTACTTC.

In this sample, this clonotype turned up many times. The rearrangement links TRBV12-3 or TRBV12-4 to TRBJ1-6; maybe TRBD1 (5 bases). There are 15 residues in the CDR3. V lost 1 base to trimming and J lost 8 bases, with 12 bases between them. This CDR3 is CASSLDQGQDSPLHF. Written as DNA, the CDR3 is TGTGCCAGCAGTTTAGACCAGGGTCAAGATTCACCCCTCCACTTT.

This clonotype came up many times. The chain employs TRBV6-1 and TRBJ1-1; 8 bases fit TRBD1. Trimming at V came to 5 bases and at J to 6 bases, leaving 5 bases not matched to a gene. Germline CDR1 reads MNHNS; CDR2 reads SASEGT. The CDR3 covers 13 residues. CDR3 coding DNA: TGTGCCAGCAGTCTACAGGGGGGACCTGAAGCTTTCTTT. As protein: CASSLQGGPEAFF.

The chain uses TRBV7-6 and TRBJ1-1; no definite D call. The CDR3 loop spans 14 amino acids. Trimming pared 1 base from V and 1 base from J, leaving 7 bases between. CDR1 and CDR2 from the germline V gene are SGHVS and FNYEAQ. This CDR3 is CASSLGFENTEAFF. CDR3 DNA: TGTGCCAGCAGCTTAGGTTTCGAGAACACTGAAGCTTTCTTT.

In its sample, this clonotype was seen many times. This chain uses TRBV12-3 or TRBV12-4 with TRBJ2-3; the match to TRBD1 covers 10 bases. J was trimmed by 4 bases and V by 7 bases; bases with no gene match: 17. The CDR3 extends over 18 amino acids. CDR3 DNA: TGTGCCAGCACCTCTTACTTAGGGAGGGACAGGGGTGCAGATACGCAGTATTTT. As protein: CASTSYLGRDRGADTQYF.

The chain is built from TRBV5-1 and TRBJ2-4, with TRBD1 as a possible D gene (6 bases). Trimming shortened V by 0 bases and J by 9 bases, and 16 bases separated the two germline ends. The CDR3 loop spans 15 amino acids. Germline V gene sequence: CDR1 SGHRS, CDR2 YFSETQ. This CDR3 reads CASSLAQGGLGIQYF. CDR3 nucleotides: TGCGCCAGCAGCTTGGCCCAAGGGGGTTTAGGCATTCAGTACTTC.

This clonotype was recorded a few times. The J gene is TRBJ2-1, the V gene TRBV18; 12 bases line up with TRBD2. This CDR3 region has 19 residues. The germline CDR1 and CDR2 sequences are KGHSH and LQKENI. Germline trimming cut 4 bases from V and 0 bases from J; bases unmatched to any gene: 10. The DNA of the CDR3 is TGTGCCAGCTCACAGACCGGGACTAGCGGGCTGTACTCCTACAATGAGCAGTTCTTC. Its translation: CASSQTGTSGLYSYNEQFF.

This clonotype was counted many times. This chain uses TRBV7-6 with TRBJ1-3; no clear D gene. Germline V CDR1 and CDR2: SGHVS, FNYEAQ. V dropped 5 bases and J dropped 1 base, with 9 bases sitting between them. There are 14 residues in the CDR3. CDR3 DNA: TGTGCCAGCAGCCCATTTTCGTCTGGAAACACCATATATTTT. It yields the protein CASSPFSSGNTIYF.

The rearrangement links TRBV7-8 to TRBJ2-1; 11 positions agree with TRBD2. Losses at the gene ends were 5 bases for V and 15 bases for J; bases not matched to a gene: 9. The germline V gene encodes CDR1 SGHVS and CDR2 FQNEAQ. This CDR3 contains 13 residues. In nucleotides, the CDR3 is TGTGCCAGCAGCCCGGGACTAGCGGAGGGCCGGTTCTTC. This gives the protein CASSPGLAEGRFF.

This clonotype was seen many times. The chain combines TRBV7-6 with TRBJ2-3; 7 bases line up with TRBD1. This CDR3 is built from 15 residues. Germline assignment: CDR1 SGHVS and CDR2 FNYEAQ. V was pared by 5 bases and J by 4 bases, with 9 bases of the junction left unmatched. The CDR3: CASSRKTGTADTQYF. As DNA, the CDR3 is TGTGCCAGCAGCCGTAAGACAGGGACCGCAGATACGCAGTATTTT.

The J gene is TRBJ2-7, the V gene TRBV7-2, with a possible D match to TRBD1 (6 bases). Trimming took off 8 bases at V and 1 base at J, with 18 bases between the two ends. The CDR3 loop spans 15 amino acids. Germline CDR1 reads SGHTA; CDR2 reads FQGNSA. CDR3 sequence (DNA): TGTGCCAGCTCACCACCCGGACAGATGTCCTACGAGCAGTACTTC. This sequence encodes CASSPPGQMSYEQYF. Using reference TRBV7-2 and TRBJ2-7 for the parts outside the CDR3, the full variable domain is GAGVSQSPSNKVTEKGKDVELRCDPISGHTALYWYRQSLGQGLEFLIYFQGNSAPDKSGLPSDRFSAERTGGSVSTLTIQRTQQEDSAVYLCASSPPGQMSYEQYFGPGTRLTVT.

The chain uses TRBV5-6 and TRBJ2-7, with D possibly TRBD2 on 5 matching bases. The CDR3 has 14 residues. Germline assignment: CDR1 SGHDT and CDR2 YYEEEE. Trimming left V 3 bases short and J 5 bases short, with 15 bases between. The CDR3 spells CASSSGGEGHEQYF. The CDR3 region has the DNA TGTGCCAGCAGCTCCGGCGGAGAGGGCCACGAGCAGTACTTC.

The chain has TRBV7-2 and TRBJ1-5; 9 bases map to TRBD1. Trimming at V came to 8 bases and at J to 7 bases, leaving 12 bases not matched to a gene. Germline loops: CDR1 SGHTA, CDR2 FQGNSA. This CDR3 has 15 amino acids. This CDR3 reads CASCSRTGVGQPQHF. The CDR3 DNA reads as TGTGCCAGCTGCTCCCGGACAGGGGTCGGGCAGCCCCAGCATTTT.

The chain combines TRBV7-2 with TRBJ1-1, with a tentative D call TRBD1 (5 bases). The length of the CDR3 is 13 residues. The V and J ends lost 5 bases and 8 bases respectively, with 15 bases between them. Germline CDR1 reads SGHTA; CDR2 reads FQGNSA. CDR3 coding DNA: TGTGCCAGCAGCCCTATGTTGGGGGACGAAGCTTTCTTT. Translation: CASSPMLGDEAFF.

This chain uses TRBV7-2 with TRBJ1-3; D unresolved. V was clipped by 4 bases and J by 0 bases, with 10 bases between them. The CDR3 has 15 amino acids. Germline V lookup: CDR1 SGHTA, CDR2 FQGNSA. The CDR3 region has the DNA TGTGCCAGCAGCTCGTGGGCTTTCTCTGGAAACACCATATATTTT. Encoded protein: CASSSWAFSGNTIYF. Full variable domain (missing parts from reference TRBV7-2 and TRBJ1-3): GAGVSQSPSNKVTEKGKDVELRCDPISGHTALYWYRQSLGQGLEFLIYFQGNSAPDKSGLPSDRFSAERTGGSVSTLTIQRTQQEDSAVYLCASSSWAFSGNTIYFGEGSWLTVV.

This clonotype has more than one count but fewer than ten. The chain combines TRBV5-5 with TRBJ1-3; D ambiguous. Trimming shortened V by 2 bases and J by 16 bases, and 7 bases separated the two germline ends. In germline, CDR1 is SGHKS, CDR2 YYEKEE (reference sequence). This CDR3 region has 9 residues. CDR3 coding DNA: TGTGCCAGCAGCTTACACGGTTATTTT. As protein: CASSLHGYF.

CDR3 sequence: CSAIETTSYEQYF. The CDR3 bases are TGCAGTGCTATAGAGACTACCTCCTACGAGCAGTACTTC. The gene calls are TRBV20-1 and TRBJ2-7; a weak D match, TRBD2 (5 bases). Between the trimmed V and J ends, which lost 4 bases and 0 bases, there was a span of 10 bases. Germline lookup yields CDR1 DFQATT and CDR2 SNEGSKA (reference sequence). The CDR3 has 13 residues.